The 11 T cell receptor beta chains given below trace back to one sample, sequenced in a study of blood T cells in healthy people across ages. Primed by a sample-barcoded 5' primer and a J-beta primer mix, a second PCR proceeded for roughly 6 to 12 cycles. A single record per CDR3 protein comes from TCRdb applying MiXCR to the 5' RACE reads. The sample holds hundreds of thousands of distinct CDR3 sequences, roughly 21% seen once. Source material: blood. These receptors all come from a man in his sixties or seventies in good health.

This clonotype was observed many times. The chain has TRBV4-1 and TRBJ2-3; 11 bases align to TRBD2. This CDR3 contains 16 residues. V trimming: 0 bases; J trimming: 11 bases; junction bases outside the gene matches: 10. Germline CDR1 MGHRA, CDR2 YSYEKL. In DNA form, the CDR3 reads TGCGCCAGCAGCCAAGATCGAGGGACTAGCGGCATAAGGCAGTATTTT. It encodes CASSQDRGTSGIRQYF.

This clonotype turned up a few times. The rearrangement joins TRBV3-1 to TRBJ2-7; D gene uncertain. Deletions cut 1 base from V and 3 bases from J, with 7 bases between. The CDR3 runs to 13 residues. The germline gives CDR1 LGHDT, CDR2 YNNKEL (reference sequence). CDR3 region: CASSQVLGYEQYF. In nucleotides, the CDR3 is TGTGCCAGCAGCCAAGTCTTAGGCTACGAGCAGTACTTC.

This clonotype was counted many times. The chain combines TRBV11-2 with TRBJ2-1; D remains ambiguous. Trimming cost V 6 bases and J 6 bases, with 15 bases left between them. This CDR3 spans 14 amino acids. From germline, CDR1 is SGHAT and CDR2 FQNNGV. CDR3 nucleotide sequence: TGTGCCAGCAGGATATACTCGCGGATCAATGAGCAGTTCTTC. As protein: CASRIYSRINEQFF.

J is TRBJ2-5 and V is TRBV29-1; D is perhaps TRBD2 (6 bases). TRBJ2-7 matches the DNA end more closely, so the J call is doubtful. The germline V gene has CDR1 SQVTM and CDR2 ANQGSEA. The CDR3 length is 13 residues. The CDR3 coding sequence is TGCAGCGTTGGACTAGTCGGGATGAGCGAGCAGTACTTC. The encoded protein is CSVGLVGMSEQYF.

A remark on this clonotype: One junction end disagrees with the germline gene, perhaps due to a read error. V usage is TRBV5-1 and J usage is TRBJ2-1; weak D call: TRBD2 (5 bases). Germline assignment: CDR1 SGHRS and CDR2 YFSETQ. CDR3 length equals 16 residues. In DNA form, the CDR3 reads TGCGCCAGCAGCTTGGCCGGCCTAGCCTCGTGGAATGAGCAGCTCTTC. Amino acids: CASSLAGLASWNEQLF.

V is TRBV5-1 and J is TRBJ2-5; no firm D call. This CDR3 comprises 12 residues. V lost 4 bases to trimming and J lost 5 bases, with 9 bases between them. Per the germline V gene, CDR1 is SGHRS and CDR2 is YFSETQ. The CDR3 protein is CASSPDLETQYF. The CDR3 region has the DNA TGCGCCAGCAGCCCGGACCTGGAGACCCAGTACTTC.

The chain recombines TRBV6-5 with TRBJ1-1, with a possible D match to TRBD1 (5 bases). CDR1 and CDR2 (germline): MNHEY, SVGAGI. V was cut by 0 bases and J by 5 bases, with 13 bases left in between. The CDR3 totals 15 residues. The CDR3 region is CASSYSSREVTEAFF. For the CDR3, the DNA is TGTGCCAGCAGTTACTCGAGCAGGGAAGTAACTGAAGCTTTCTTT.

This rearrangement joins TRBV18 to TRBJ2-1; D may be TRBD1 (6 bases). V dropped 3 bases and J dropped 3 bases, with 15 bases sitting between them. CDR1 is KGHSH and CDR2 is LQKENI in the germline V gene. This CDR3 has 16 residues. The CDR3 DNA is TGTGCCAGCTCACCTGCGAGACAGGCTTTCTACAATGAGCAGTTCTTC. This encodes CASSPARQAFYNEQFF.

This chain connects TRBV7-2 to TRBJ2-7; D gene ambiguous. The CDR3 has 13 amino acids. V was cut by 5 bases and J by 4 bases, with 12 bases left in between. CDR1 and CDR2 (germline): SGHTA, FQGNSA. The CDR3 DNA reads TGTGCCAGCAGCCCAGCGATTTCATACGAGCAGTACTTC. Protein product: CASSPAISYEQYF.

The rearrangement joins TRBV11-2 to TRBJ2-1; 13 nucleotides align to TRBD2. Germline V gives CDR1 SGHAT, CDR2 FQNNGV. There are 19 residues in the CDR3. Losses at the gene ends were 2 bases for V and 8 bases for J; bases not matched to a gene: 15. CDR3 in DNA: TGTGCCAGCAGCTTATACCCCCAAACTAGCGGGAGGGCGATGGATGAGCAGTTCTTC. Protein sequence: CASSLYPQTSGRAMDEQFF.

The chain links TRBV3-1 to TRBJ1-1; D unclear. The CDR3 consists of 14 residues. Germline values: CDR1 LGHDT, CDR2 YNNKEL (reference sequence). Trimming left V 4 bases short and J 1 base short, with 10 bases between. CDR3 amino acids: CASSPTKSNTEAFF. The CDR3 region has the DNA TGTGCCAGCAGCCCGACAAAGTCGAACACTGAAGCTTTCTTT.